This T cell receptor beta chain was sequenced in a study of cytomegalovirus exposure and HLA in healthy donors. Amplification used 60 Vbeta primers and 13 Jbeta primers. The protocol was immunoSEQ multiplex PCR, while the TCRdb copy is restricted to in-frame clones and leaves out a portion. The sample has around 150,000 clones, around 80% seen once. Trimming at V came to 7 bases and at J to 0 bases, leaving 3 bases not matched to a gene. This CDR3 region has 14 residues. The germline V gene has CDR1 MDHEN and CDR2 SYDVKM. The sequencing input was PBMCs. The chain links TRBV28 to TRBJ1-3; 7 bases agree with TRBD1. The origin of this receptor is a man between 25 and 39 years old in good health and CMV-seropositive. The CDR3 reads CASIGTASGNTIYF. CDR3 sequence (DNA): TGTGCCAGCATCGGGACAGCCTCTGGAAACACCATATATTTT. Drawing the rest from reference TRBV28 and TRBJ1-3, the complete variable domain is DVKVTQSSRYLVKRTGEKVFLECVQDMDHENMFWYRQDPGLGLRLIYFSYDVKMKEKGDIPEGYSVSREKKERFSLILESASTNQTSMYLCASIGTASGNTIYFGEGSWLTVV.